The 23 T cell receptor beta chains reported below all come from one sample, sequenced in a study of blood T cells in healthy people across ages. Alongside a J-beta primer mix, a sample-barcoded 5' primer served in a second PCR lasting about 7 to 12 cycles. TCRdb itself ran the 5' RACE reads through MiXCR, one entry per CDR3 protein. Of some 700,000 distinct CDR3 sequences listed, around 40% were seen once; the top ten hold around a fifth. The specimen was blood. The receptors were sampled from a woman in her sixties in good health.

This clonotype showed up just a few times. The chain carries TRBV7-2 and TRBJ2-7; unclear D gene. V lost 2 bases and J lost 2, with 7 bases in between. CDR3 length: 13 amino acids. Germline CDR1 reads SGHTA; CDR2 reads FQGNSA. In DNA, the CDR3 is TGTGCCAGCAGCTTACCAGCAGCCTACGAGCAGTACTTC. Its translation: CASSLPAAYEQYF.

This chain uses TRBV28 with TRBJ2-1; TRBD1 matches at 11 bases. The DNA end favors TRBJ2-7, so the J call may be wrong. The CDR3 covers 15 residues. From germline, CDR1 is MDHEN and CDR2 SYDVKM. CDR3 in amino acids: CASHGQGATSYEQYF. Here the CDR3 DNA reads TGTGCCAGTCATGGACAGGGGGCTACGTCCTACGAGCAGTACTTC.

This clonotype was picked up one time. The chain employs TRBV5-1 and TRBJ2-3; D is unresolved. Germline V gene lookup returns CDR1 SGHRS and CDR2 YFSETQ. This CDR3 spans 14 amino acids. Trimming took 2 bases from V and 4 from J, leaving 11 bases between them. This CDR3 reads CASSFVEVADTQYF. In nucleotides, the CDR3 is TGCGCCAGCAGCTTTGTAGAGGTCGCAGATACGCAGTATTTT.

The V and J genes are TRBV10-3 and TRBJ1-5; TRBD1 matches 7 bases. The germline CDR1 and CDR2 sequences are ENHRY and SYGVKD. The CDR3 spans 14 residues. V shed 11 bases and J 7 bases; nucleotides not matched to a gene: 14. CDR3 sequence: CAAGATGMKQPQHF. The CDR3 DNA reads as TGTGCCGCAGGCGCGACAGGGATGAAGCAGCCCCAGCATTTT.

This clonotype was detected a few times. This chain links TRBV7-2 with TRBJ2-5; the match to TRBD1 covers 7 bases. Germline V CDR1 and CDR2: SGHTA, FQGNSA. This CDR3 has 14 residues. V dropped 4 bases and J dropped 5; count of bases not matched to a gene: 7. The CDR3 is CASSSAQGLETQYF. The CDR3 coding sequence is TGTGCCAGCAGCTCAGCACAGGGGTTGGAGACCCAGTACTTC.

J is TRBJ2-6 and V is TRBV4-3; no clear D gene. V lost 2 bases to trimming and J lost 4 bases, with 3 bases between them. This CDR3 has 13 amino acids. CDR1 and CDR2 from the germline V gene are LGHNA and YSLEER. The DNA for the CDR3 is TGCGCCAGCAGCCAATACGGGGCCAACGTCCTGACTTTC. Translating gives CASSQYGANVLTF.

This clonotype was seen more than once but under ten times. This CDR3 reads CASSLQGFNQPQHF. Here the CDR3 DNA reads TGTGCCAGCAGCCTCCAGGGGTTCAATCAGCCCCAGCATTTT. This sequence joins TRBV3-1 and TRBJ1-5; a weak D match, TRBD1 (6 bases). The CDR3 has 14 amino acids. Trimming stripped 4 bases from V and 3 bases from J, with 10 bases between. CDR1 LGHDT and CDR2 YNNKEL come from the germline V gene (reference sequence).

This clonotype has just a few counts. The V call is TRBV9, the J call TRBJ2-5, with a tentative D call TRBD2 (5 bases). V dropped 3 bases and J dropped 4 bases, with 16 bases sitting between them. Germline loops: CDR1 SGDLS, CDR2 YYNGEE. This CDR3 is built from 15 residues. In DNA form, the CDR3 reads TGTGCCAGCAGCGCCTCCACTAGGGCCGGAGAGACCCAGTACTTC. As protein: CASSASTRAGETQYF.

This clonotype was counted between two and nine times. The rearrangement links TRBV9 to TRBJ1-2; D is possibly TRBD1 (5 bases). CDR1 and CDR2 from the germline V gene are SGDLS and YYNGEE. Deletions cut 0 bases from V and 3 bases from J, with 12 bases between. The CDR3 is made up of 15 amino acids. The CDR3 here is CASSVEGRGYYGYTF. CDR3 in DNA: TGTGCCAGCAGCGTAGAGGGAAGGGGATACTATGGCTACACCTTC.

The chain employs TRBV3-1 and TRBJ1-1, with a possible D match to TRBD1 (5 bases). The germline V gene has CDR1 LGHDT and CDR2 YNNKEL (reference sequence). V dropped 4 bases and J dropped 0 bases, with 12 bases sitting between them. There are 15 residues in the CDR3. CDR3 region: CASSPNWGMNTEAFF. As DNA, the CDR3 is TGTGCCAGCAGCCCAAACTGGGGGATGAACACTGAAGCTTTCTTT. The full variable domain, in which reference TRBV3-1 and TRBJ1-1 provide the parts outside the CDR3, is DTAVSQTPKYLVTQMGNDKSIKCEQNLGHDTMYWYKQDSKKFLKIMFSYNNKELIINETVPNRFSPKSPDKAHLNLHINSLELGDSAVYFCASSPNWGMNTEAFFGQGTRLTVV.

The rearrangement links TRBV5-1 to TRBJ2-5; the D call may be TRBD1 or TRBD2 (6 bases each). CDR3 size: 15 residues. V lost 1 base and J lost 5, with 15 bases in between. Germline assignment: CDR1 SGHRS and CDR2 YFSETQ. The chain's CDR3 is CASSLFTGAGETQYF. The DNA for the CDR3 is TGCGCCAGCAGCTTGTTTACGGGGGCAGGGGAGACCCAGTACTTC.

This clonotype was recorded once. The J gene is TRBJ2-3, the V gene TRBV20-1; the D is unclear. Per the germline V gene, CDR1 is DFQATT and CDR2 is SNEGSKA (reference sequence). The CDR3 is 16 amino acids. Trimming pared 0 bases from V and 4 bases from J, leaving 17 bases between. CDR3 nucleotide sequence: TGCAGTGCTAGAGATGTCAAAGGTATCCTGGCAGATACGCAGTATTTT. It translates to CSARDVKGILADTQYF.

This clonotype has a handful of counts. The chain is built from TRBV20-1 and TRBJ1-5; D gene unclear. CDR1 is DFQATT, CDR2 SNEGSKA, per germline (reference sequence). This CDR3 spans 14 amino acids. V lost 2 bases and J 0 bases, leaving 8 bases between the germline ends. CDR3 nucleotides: TGCAGTGCTAGATCCGGGCCTAGCAATCAGCCCCAGCATTTT. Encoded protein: CSARSGPSNQPQHF.

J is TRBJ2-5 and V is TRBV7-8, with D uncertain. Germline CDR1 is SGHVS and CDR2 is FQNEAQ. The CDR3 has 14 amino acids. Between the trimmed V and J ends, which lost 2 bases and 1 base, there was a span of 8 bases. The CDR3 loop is CASSLNELQETQYF. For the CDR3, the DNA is TGTGCCAGCAGCTTAAACGAGCTCCAAGAGACCCAGTACTTC.

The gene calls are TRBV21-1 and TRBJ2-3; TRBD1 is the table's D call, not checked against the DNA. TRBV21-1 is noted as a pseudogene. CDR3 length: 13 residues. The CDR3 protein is CASSKTTGYTQYF. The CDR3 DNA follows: TGTGCCAGCAGCAAGACGACAGGCTATACGCAGTATTTT.

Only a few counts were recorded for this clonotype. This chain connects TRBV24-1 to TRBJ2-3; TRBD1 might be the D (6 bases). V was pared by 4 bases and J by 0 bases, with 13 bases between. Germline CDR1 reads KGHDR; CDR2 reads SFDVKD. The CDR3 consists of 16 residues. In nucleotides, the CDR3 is TGTGCCACCAGTGACTATGGACAGACTAGCACAGATACGCAGTATTTT. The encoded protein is CATSDYGQTSTDTQYF.

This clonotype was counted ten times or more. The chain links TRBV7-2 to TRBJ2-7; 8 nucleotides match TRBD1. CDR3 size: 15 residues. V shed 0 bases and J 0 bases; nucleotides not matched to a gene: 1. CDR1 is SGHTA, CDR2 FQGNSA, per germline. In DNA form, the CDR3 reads TGTGCCAGCAGCTTAGCACAGGGGGTCTCCTACGAGCAGTACTTC. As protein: CASSLAQGVSYEQYF.

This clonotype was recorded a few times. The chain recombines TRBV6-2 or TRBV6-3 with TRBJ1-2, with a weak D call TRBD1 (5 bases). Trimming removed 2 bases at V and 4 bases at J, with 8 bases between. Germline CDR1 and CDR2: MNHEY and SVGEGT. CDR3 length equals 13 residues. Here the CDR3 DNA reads TGTGCCAGCAGTTACCGACAGAGCTATGGCTACACCTTC. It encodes CASSYRQSYGYTF.

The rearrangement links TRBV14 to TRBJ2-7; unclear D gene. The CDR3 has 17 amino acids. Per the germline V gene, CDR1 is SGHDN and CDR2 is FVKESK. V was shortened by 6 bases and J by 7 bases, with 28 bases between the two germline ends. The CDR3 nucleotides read TGTGCCAGCAGTCCTACGGCGCTAACGAGCTCCTACAATGAGCAGTACTTC. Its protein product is CASSPTALTSSYNEQYF.

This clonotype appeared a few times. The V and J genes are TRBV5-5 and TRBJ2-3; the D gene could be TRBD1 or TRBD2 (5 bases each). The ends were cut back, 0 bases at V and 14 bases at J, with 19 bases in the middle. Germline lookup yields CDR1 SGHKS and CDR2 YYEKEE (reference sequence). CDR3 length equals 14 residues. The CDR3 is CASSLEGPPRPPYF. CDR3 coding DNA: TGTGCCAGCAGCTTGGAGGGACCTCCTCGACCTCCGTATTTT.

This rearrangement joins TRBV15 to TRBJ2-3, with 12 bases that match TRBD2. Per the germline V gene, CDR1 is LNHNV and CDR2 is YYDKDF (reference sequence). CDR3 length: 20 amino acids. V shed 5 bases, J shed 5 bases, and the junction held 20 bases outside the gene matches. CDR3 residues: CATSGAFAGTSGLRIDTQYF. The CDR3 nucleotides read TGTGCCACCAGCGGAGCCTTCGCCGGGACTAGCGGGTTAAGGATAGATACGCAGTATTTT.

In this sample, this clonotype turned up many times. The CDR3 sequence: CSVAEAGETQYF. Here the CDR3 DNA reads TGCAGCGTGGCGGAGGCGGGGGAGACCCAGTACTTC. This chain joins TRBV29-1 and TRBJ2-5; tentative D call: TRBD2 (6 bases). Trimming took 6 bases from V and 5 from J, leaving 13 bases between them. The CDR3 has 12 amino acids. In germline, CDR1 is SQVTM, CDR2 ANQGSEA.

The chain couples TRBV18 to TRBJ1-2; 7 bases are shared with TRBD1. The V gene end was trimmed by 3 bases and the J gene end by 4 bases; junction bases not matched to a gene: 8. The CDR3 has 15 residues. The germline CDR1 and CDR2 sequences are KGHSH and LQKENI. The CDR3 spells CASSPRTGLGYGYTF. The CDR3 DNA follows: TGTGCCAGCTCACCCCGGACAGGCTTAGGCTATGGCTACACCTTC. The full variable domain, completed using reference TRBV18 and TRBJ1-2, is NAGVMQNPRHLVRRRGQEARLRCSPMKGHSHVYWYRQLPEEGLKFMVYLQKENIIDESGMPKERFSAEFPKEGPSILRIQQVVRGDSAAYFCASSPRTGLGYGYTFGSGTRLTVV.